A single T cell receptor beta chain is shown here with its context. Its antigen remains unknown. The CDR3 is 14 residues long. Germline V gives CDR1 SGHDN, CDR2 FVKESK. With 5 bases clipped from V and 4 bases from J, the junction kept 6 bases outside the gene matches. The data were taken from a study of cytomegalovirus exposure and HLA in healthy donors. Looking at the study overall: Among several hundred genotyped donors, about 85% fell in the Caucasian-associated ancestry cluster. The study's findings and limits: A reported reduction in N-insertions relative to the approximately 690-donor mean was seen in an Asian-associated ancestry cluster in a later analysis. Researchers counted around 170 TCR beta chains as cytomegalovirus-associated.

The study ran its PCR with 60 Vbeta and 13 Jbeta primers. Clones were sequenced by immunoSEQ multiplex PCR, and TCRdb holds only the in-frame ones, with some missing. The sample yields some 210,000 clones, more than 75% seen once. Sequences were obtained from PBMCs. The chain links TRBV14 to TRBJ2-7; 9 bases map to TRBD1. The origin of this receptor is a man aged 30 to 39 in good health and CMV-seronegative. For the CDR3, the DNA is TGTGCCAGCAGCTCCGGGACAGGGATGTACGAGCAGTACTTC. Its translation is CASSSGTGMYEQYF.